Sequencing of this TCR beta chain was carried out in a study of CD8 T cells in ankylosing spondylitis. As to this clonotype: Its cognate antigen is unknown.

The germline gives CDR1 SNHLY, CDR2 FYNNEI. This CDR3 has 12 residues. The V end lost 7 bases, the J end lost 3 bases, and 7 bases lay between the germline ends. TCRdb reprocessed the 5' RACE reads with MiXCR, giving one entry per CDR3 protein. The table includes 700,000 or so distinct CDR3 sequences, over 15% detected once. Study-wide results and caveats: Typical of ankylosing spondylitis blood, it appeared, was a TCR beta motif of eight highly homologous variants. Prior work had noted some motif variants in reactive arthritis blood and synovial fluid. Reportedly, significant enrichment of disease-linked clones occurred in matched ankylosing spondylitis synovial fluid.

The sample taken for sequencing was blood, either unsorted or a sorted T cell fraction (not recorded which). The origin of this receptor is a male donor with ankylosing spondylitis. The rearrangement uses TRBV2 and TRBJ2-1; D ambiguous. The CDR3 here is CASTANYNEQFF. CDR3 DNA: TGTGCCAGCACTGCCAACTACAATGAGCAGTTCTTC. Drawing the rest from reference TRBV2 and TRBJ2-1, the complete variable domain is EPEVTQTPSHQVTQMGQEVILRCVPISNHLYFYWYRQILGQKVEFLVSFYNNEISEKSEIFDDQFSVERPDGSNFTLKIRSTKLEDSAMYFCASTANYNEQFFGPGTRLTVL.